Shown below are 25 T cell receptor beta chains from a single sample sequenced in a study of human T cells and chemical hapten exposure. The time point denotes: pre-sensitization, week 0. Treatment meaning: therapeutic diphenylcyclopropenone sensitization with weekly scalp DPC. TCRdb reprocessed the RACE reads via MiXCR and lists one record per CDR3 protein. Seen here are around 60,000 distinct CDR3 sequences, 6.5% to 8.5% observed once, and the top ten hold 1.5% to 2%. The material sequenced was whole blood, taken in connection with sensitization to the hapten diphenylcyclopropenone (DPC). These TCRs come from a woman aged 25-40 years with alopecia areata. Some clones in this sample may be carry-over from other donors' samples.

This clonotype was found many times. V and J are TRBV2 and TRBJ1-4; a possible D gene is TRBD1 (5 bases). This CDR3 contains 15 residues. Per germline, CDR1 SNHLY and CDR2 FYNNEI. Deletions cut 1 base from V and 4 bases from J, with 10 bases between. The chain's CDR3 is CASSEDRGFNEKLFF. In nucleotides, the CDR3 is TGTGCCAGCAGTGAAGATCGGGGGTTTAATGAAAAACTGTTTTTT.

This clonotype has ten or more counts. The chain combines TRBV30 with TRBJ2-1; TRBD1 agrees at 11 bases. Per germline, CDR1 GTSNPN and CDR2 SVGIG (reference sequence). Trimming cost V 1 base and J 0 bases; bases outside gene matches: 2. The CDR3 is 16 amino acids. CDR3 in amino acids: CAWSGGTGGSYNEQFF. The DNA for the CDR3 is TGTGCCTGGAGTGGGGGGACAGGGGGCTCCTACAATGAGCAGTTCTTC.

In its sample, this clonotype was seen many times. V gene TRBV3-1 combines with J gene TRBJ1-3; D is perhaps TRBD1 (5 bases). The CDR3 has 18 residues. The germline V and J ends were trimmed by 1 base and 1 base, with 17 bases remaining between them. Germline CDR1 LGHDT, CDR2 YNNKEL (reference sequence). The CDR3 protein is CASSQGRGLLGSGNTIYF. In DNA form, the CDR3 reads TGTGCCAGCAGCCAAGGGCGGGGCCTTTTAGGGTCTGGAAACACCATATATTTT.

The chain joins TRBV30 to TRBJ1-1; D not certain. The CDR3 has 11 amino acids. Germline lookup yields CDR1 GTSNPN and CDR2 SVGIG (reference sequence). V shed 3 bases and J shed 6 bases, with 8 bases lying between them. This CDR3 is CAWRAFAEAFF. The CDR3 DNA reads as TGTGCCTGGAGGGCATTCGCTGAAGCTTTCTTT.

This clonotype was seen at least ten times. The rearrangement links TRBV20-1 to TRBJ1-3; possible D gene TRBD1, 5 bases. Germline V gives CDR1 DFQATT, CDR2 SNEGSKA (reference sequence). The length of the CDR3 is 13 residues. V was cut by 4 bases and J by 5 bases, with 12 bases left in between. The CDR3 bases are TGCAGTGCTAAAGGGGCGGACAGAAACACCATATATTTT. Protein product: CSAKGADRNTIYF.

This clonotype has a handful of counts. This chain connects TRBV7-3 to TRBJ2-5; 8 bases are a match to TRBD2. Germline lookup yields CDR1 SGHTA and CDR2 FQGTGA. V was pared by 5 bases and J by 1 base, with 6 bases of the junction left unmatched. The CDR3 has 15 amino acids. CDR3 coding DNA: TGTGCCAGCAGCCTAGCCGGGACTAGCCAAGAGACCCAGTACTTC. This translates into CASSLAGTSQETQYF.

At least ten counts were recorded for this clonotype. The genes are TRBV3-1 and TRBJ2-1; TRBD2 might be the D (6 bases). CDR3 length: 16 residues. V lost 1 base to trimming and J lost 0 bases, with 10 bases between them. Germline V CDR1 and CDR2: LGHDT, YNNKEL (reference sequence). CDR3 DNA: TGTGCCAGCAGCCAAGCCGGGGGTTCCTCCTACAATGAGCAGTTCTTC. It yields the protein CASSQAGGSSYNEQFF.

This clonotype was counted many times. The V gene is TRBV3-1, the J gene TRBJ2-3, with 7 bases identical to TRBD1. Germline lookup yields CDR1 LGHDT and CDR2 YNNKEL (reference sequence). V trimming: 1 base; J trimming: 2 bases; junction bases outside the gene matches: 3. The CDR3 has 15 amino acids. The CDR3 nucleotides read TGTGCCAGCAGCCAAGGGACAGGATACACAGATACGCAGTATTTT. Protein product: CASSQGTGYTDTQYF.

The J gene is TRBJ1-2, the V gene TRBV14, with a weak D call TRBD1 (5 bases). V was trimmed by 0 bases and J by 8 bases, leaving 10 bases between them. CDR1 SGHDN and CDR2 FVKESK come from the germline V gene. The CDR3 length is 13 residues. The CDR3 protein is CASSQERQLGYTF. CDR3 coding DNA: TGTGCCAGCAGCCAAGAGCGACAGTTGGGCTACACCTTC.

The table lists this clonotype with many counts. This chain joins TRBV12-3 or TRBV12-4 and TRBJ1-5; maybe TRBD1 (5 bases). V dropped 3 bases and J dropped 4 bases, with 7 bases sitting between them. This CDR3 is 13 amino acids long. DNA for the CDR3: TGTGCCAGCAGTTTGGGGGAGAATCAGCCCCAGCATTTT. Its protein product is CASSLGENQPQHF.

This clonotype turned up a few times. The gene calls are TRBV10-3 and TRBJ2-5; D might be TRBD1 (6 bases). The CDR3 is 17 residues long. Trimming shortened V by 3 bases and J by 1 base, and 18 bases separated the two germline ends. In germline, CDR1 is ENHRY, CDR2 SYGVKD. CDR3 bases: TGTGCCATCAGTGAATCTCGAGGGGGTCGTCCCCAAGAGACCCAGTACTTC. Residues: CAISESRGGRPQETQYF.

The chain uses TRBV5-4 and TRBJ2-2; 10 bases agree with TRBD2. The CDR3 is made up of 16 amino acids. V gave up 0 bases and J gave up 3 bases; unmatched junction bases: 2. Germline V gene sequence: CDR1 SGHNT, CDR2 YYREEE (reference sequence). In DNA, the CDR3 is TGTGCCAGCAGCTTGGCTAGCGGGGGATACACCGGGGAGCTGTTTTTT. It is translated as CASSLASGGYTGELFF.

The chain joins TRBV28 to TRBJ1-1; TRBD1 matches at 7 bases. Trimming took 7 bases from V and 0 from J; bases not matched to a gene: 8. Per germline, CDR1 MDHEN and CDR2 SYDVKM. The CDR3 spans 15 residues. The CDR3 here is CASTDRDTMNTEAFF. DNA of the CDR3: TGTGCCAGCACCGACAGGGACACGATGAACACTGAAGCTTTCTTT.

This clonotype was counted many times. This chain's CDR3 is CSVEPQEELEAFF. CDR3 coding DNA: TGCAGCGTAGAACCACAGGAGGAACTTGAAGCTTTCTTT. The chain uses TRBV29-1 and TRBJ1-1, with D maybe TRBD1 (5 bases). Germline CDR1 SQVTM, CDR2 ANQGSEA. Trimming left V 6 bases short and J 7 bases short, with 18 bases between. This CDR3 contains 13 residues.

This clonotype has more than one count but fewer than ten. The chain joins TRBV30 to TRBJ1-5; a weak D match, TRBD1 (5 bases). Germline CDR1 GTSNPN, CDR2 SVGIG (reference sequence). V was shortened by 0 bases and J by 6 bases, with 9 bases between the two germline ends. This CDR3 spans 13 amino acids. The CDR3 DNA reads TGTGCCTGGAGTGTAGGGGTACGTCAGCCCCAGCATTTT. It is translated as CAWSVGVRQPQHF.

This clonotype was detected ten times or more. This rearrangement joins TRBV7-9 to TRBJ2-2; D call uncertain. Trimming removed 0 bases from V and 8 bases from J, with 7 bases in between. The CDR3 runs to 13 residues. Looked up from germline, CDR1 is SEHNR and CDR2 is FQNEAQ (reference sequence). The DNA of the CDR3 is TGTGCCAGCAGCTTAGCGATACGAGGGGAGCTGTTTTTT. Translation: CASSLAIRGELFF.

This clonotype was recorded a few times. J is TRBJ2-1 and V is TRBV5-5; D uncertain. Between the trimmed V and J ends, which lost 1 base and 12 bases, there was a span of 8 bases. The CDR3 covers 11 residues. The germline V gene has CDR1 SGHKS and CDR2 YYEKEE (reference sequence). Written as DNA, the CDR3 is TGTGCCAGCAGCTTGACACCCGGGCAGTTCTTC. Its translation: CASSLTPGQFF.

In this sample, this clonotype turned up many times. This rearrangement joins TRBV6-6 to TRBJ2-5; a weak D match, TRBD2 (6 bases). Per the germline V gene, CDR1 is MNHNY and CDR2 is SVGAGI (reference sequence). V was cut by 5 bases and J by 7 bases, with 17 bases left in between. This CDR3 contains 14 residues. The chain's CDR3 is CASSNLVGGGTQYF. Written as DNA, the CDR3 is TGTGCCAGCAGTAATCTAGTGGGGGGTGGGACCCAGTACTTC.

The sample holds many counts of this clonotype. The chain carries TRBV12-3 or TRBV12-4 and TRBJ1-5; a weak D match, TRBD1 (5 bases). The CDR3 runs to 15 residues. Trimming removed 3 bases at V and 3 bases at J, with 12 bases between. CDR3 residues: CASSFGGSFNQPQHF. The DNA for the CDR3 is TGTGCCAGCAGTTTCGGGGGTTCTTTCAATCAGCCCCAGCATTTT.

Details on this clonotype: It may be a read error: a sequence one base away is much more abundant. This chain connects TRBV20-1 to TRBJ2-2, with 10 nucleotides matching TRBD2. The CDR3 is made up of 16 amino acids. Germline values: CDR1 DFQATT, CDR2 SNEGSKA (reference sequence). CDR3 DNA sequence: TGCAGTGCTAGAGATATCCTAGCGGGGGACACCAGGGAGCTGTTTTTT. It encodes CSARDILAGDTRELFF.

This clonotype was seen at least ten times. For the CDR3, the DNA is TGCGCCAGCAGACTAGCGGGGGGTGTGGAGACCCAGTACTTC. Its translation: CASRLAGGVETQYF. The V gene is TRBV10-2, the J gene TRBJ2-5, with 12 bases matching TRBD2. The junction had 4 bases not matched to a gene; V was cut back by 6 bases and J by 5 bases. The CDR3 has 14 amino acids. The germline V gene has CDR1 WSHSY and CDR2 SAAADI.

This clonotype was seen many times. The V gene is TRBV6-2 or TRBV6-3, the J gene TRBJ1-5; D unresolved. Germline V gene sequence: CDR1 MNHEY, CDR2 SVGEGT. The CDR3 is made up of 14 amino acids. V lost 4 bases to trimming and J lost 0 bases, with 7 bases between them. The CDR3 spells CASSLFDSNQPQHF. The CDR3 DNA sequence: TGTGCCAGCAGTTTATTCGATAGCAATCAGCCCCAGCATTTT.

This clonotype showed up many times. The genes are TRBV2 and TRBJ2-3; 9 bases agree with TRBD2. The CDR3 runs 16 residues. V lost 2 bases, J lost 3 bases, and 6 bases stayed unmatched. CDR1 is SNHLY and CDR2 is FYNNEI in the germline V gene. This CDR3 is CASSESAGGPTDTQYF. The CDR3 DNA follows: TGTGCCAGCAGTGAATCGGCGGGGGGGCCGACAGATACGCAGTATTTT.

The table lists this clonotype with a few counts. The J gene is TRBJ1-2, the V gene TRBV20-1, with a tentative D call TRBD1 (5 bases). The CDR3 spans 15 residues. The V and J ends lost 5 bases and 5 bases respectively, with 21 bases between them. Germline V gene sequence: CDR1 DFQATT, CDR2 SNEGSKA (reference sequence). The CDR3 region has the DNA TGCAGTGCTCCCGGGACCGCCATTGACTTTTATGGCTACACCTTC. Translating it yields CSAPGTAIDFYGYTF.

The table lists this clonotype with many counts. The V call is TRBV12-3 or TRBV12-4, the J call TRBJ1-4; maybe TRBD1 (5 bases). This CDR3 spans 17 amino acids. V was pared by 2 bases and J by 0 bases, with 13 bases between. The CDR3 DNA reads as TGTGCCAGCAGTTTAAGCAGGGCGTATGCAACTAATGAAAAACTGTTTTTT. As protein: CASSLSRAYATNEKLFF.